This T cell receptor (beta chain) is drawn from a study of chemoradiotherapy in HPV16-positive cancers. In the study overall: Candidate HPV-specific T-cell clones and common TCR motifs came from functional assays in a couple of HPV16-positive patients.

Using immunoSEQ multiplex PCR, the repertoire was profiled, and TCRdb retains in-frame clones only, with some absent. This table has 950 to 1,000 clones, 80% to 90% appearing once. CDR3 length equals 14 residues. V was cut by 2 bases and J by 1 base, with 8 bases left in between. Germline assignment: CDR1 WSHSY and CDR2 SAAADI. Study-level results: For HPV16-positive patients, expanding HPV-responsive T cells associated with longer recurrence-free survival.

Remarks on this clone: Antigen specificity is unknown.

The sequence was obtained from a human donor with HPV-associated anogenital cancer. This sample comprised tumor tissue, obtained from a patient who underwent chemoradiotherapy. This chain uses TRBV10-2 with TRBJ1-1; no clear D. CDR3 amino acids: CASSEQGANTEAFF. For the CDR3, the DNA is TGCGCCAGCAGTGAGCAAGGAGCGAACACTGAAGCTTTCTTT.